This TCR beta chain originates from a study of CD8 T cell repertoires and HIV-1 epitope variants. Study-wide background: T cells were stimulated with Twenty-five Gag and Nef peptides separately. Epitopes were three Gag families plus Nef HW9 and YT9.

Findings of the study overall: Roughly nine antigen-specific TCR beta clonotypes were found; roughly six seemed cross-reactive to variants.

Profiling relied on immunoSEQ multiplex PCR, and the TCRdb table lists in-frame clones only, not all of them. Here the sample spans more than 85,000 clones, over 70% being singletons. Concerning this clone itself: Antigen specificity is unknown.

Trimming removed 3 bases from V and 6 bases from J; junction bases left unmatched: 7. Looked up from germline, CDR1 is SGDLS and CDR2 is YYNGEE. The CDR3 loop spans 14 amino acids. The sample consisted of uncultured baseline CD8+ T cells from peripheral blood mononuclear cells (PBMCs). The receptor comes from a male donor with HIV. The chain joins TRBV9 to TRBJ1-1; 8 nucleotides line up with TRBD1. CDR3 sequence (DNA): TGTGCCAGCAGCGCAAGCCCGGGACAGGCTGAAGCTTTCTTT. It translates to CASSASPGQAEAFF.